Below, one T cell receptor (beta chain) is given with its context. Antigen unknown. The data belong to a study of T cell responses to AZD1222 COVID-19 vaccine. Study observations and caveats: Spike-specific TCR breadth and depth grew following two AZD1222 doses. Dominant CD4 TCR responses targeted spike regions 160-218 and 743-854.

Recipients boosted at about 4 weeks or about 12 weeks are pooled. Repertoires were generated with immunoSEQ multiplex PCR, while TCRdb's copy carries only in-frame clones and drops some. The top ten clones hold approximately 5.6% of a sample with 100,000 or so clones, about 82% of them seen once. This CDR3 contains 14 residues. The germline gives CDR1 ENHRY, CDR2 SYGVKD. V lost 3 bases to trimming and J lost 1 base, with 8 bases between them. The chain uses TRBV10-3 and TRBJ2-3; D is undetermined. The sequences come from peripheral blood, collected 28 days after the second AZD1222 dose. The clonotype comes from an adult who received the AZD1222 COVID-19 vaccine. CDR3 residues: CAISDEAGTDTQYF. CDR3 coding DNA: TGTGCCATCAGTGATGAAGCTGGCACAGATACGCAGTATTTT.